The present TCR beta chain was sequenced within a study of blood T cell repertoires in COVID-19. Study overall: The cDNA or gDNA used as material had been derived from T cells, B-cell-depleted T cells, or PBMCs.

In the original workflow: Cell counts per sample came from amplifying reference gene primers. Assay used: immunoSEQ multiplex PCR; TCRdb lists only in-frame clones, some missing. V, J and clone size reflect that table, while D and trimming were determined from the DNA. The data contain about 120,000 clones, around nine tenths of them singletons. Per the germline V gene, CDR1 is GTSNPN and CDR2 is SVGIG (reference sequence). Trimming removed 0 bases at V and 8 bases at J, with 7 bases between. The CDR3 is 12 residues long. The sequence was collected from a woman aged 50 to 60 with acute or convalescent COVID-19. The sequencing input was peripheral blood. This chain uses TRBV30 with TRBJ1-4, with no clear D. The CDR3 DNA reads TGTGCCTGGAGTGTAGGAGAGGAAAAACTGTTTTTT. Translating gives CAWSVGEEKLFF. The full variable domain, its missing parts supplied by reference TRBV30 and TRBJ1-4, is SQTIHQWPATLVQPVGSPLSLECTVEGTSNPNLYWYRQAAGRGLQLLFYSVGIGQISSEVPQNLSASRPQDRQFILSSKKLLLSDSGFYLCAWSVGEEKLFFGSGTQLSVL.